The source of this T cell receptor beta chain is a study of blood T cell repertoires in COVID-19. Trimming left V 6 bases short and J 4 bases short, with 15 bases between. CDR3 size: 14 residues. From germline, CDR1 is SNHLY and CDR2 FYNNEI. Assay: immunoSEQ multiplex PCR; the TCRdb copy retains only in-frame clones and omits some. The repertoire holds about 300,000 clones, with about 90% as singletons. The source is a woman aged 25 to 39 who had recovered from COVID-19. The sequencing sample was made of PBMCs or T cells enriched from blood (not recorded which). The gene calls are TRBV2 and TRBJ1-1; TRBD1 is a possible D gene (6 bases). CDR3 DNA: TGTGCCAGCAGAGACCTAAAAGGGGGCACTGAAGCTTTCTTT. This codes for CASRDLKGGTEAFF.